Below, 23 T cell receptor beta chains from the same sample are listed, as sequenced in a study of shared clonotypes between healthy human individuals. CD8 cells regarded as naive lacked CD45RO, were positively chosen for CCR7, and omitted terminally differentiated effector memory CD45RA+ cells. Assay: immunoSEQ multiplex PCR; the TCRdb copy retains only in-frame clones and omits some. The sample yields 550,000 to 600,000 clones, 98% seen once. Sequences were obtained from naive CD8+ T cells sorted from blood. These receptors were collected from a young man in good health.

The chain joins TRBV7-9 to TRBJ2-1; D ambiguous. Germline V gene sequence: CDR1 SEHNR, CDR2 FQNEAQ (reference sequence). Deletions cut 5 bases from V and 7 bases from J, with 9 bases between. CDR3 length: 12 residues. The CDR3 sequence: CASSHVPNEQFF. The CDR3 nucleotides read TGTGCCAGCAGCCATGTCCCGAATGAGCAGTTCTTC.

This chain joins TRBV29-1 and TRBJ2-7; D perhaps matches TRBD1 (6 bases). The CDR3 sequence is 13 residues long. Deletions cut 6 bases from V and 4 bases from J, with 16 bases between. The germline V gene encodes CDR1 SQVTM and CDR2 ANQGSEA. In nucleotides, the CDR3 is TGCAGCGTACAGGGCCCTGGCTTGTACGAGCAGTACTTC. Its protein product is CSVQGPGLYEQYF.

The chain is built from TRBV7-8 and TRBJ1-2; maybe TRBD1 (5 bases). The CDR3 covers 15 residues. The V gene lost 0 bases and the J gene lost 6 bases, with 14 bases spanning the gap. CDR1 SGHVS and CDR2 FQNEAQ come from the germline V gene. For the CDR3, the DNA is TGTGCCAGCAGCTTAGCCCGGGGCTTTTCCGATGGCTACACCTTC. This encodes CASSLARGFSDGYTF.

V gene TRBV27 combines with J gene TRBJ2-7, with D possibly TRBD1 on 5 matching bases. Germline V gene sequence: CDR1 MNHEY, CDR2 SMNVEV (reference sequence). The V end was cut by 2 bases, the J end by 3 bases, with 11 bases between. The CDR3 is 14 residues long. CDR3 residues: CASSLTPGNYEQYF. CDR3 DNA sequence: TGTGCCAGCAGTTTAACGCCAGGGAACTACGAGCAGTACTTC.

The V and J genes are TRBV4-1 and TRBJ2-7, with 10 bases matching TRBD1. Germline V CDR1 and CDR2: MGHRA, YSYEKL. V lost 0 bases to trimming and J lost 12 bases; unmatched junction nucleotides: 14. This CDR3 region has 16 residues. CDR3 region: CASSQDWGTGVTSTYF. The CDR3 DNA reads as TGCGCCAGCAGCCAAGATTGGGGGACAGGGGTCACCTCGACGTACTTC.

This clone was seen a few times. The V and J genes are TRBV5-6 and TRBJ2-5, with no clear D. Germline V gene sequence: CDR1 SGHDT, CDR2 YYEEEE. The length of the CDR3 is 14 residues. Trimming left V 0 bases short and J 3 bases short, with 9 bases between. CDR3 residues: CASSLDGREETQYF. The DNA of the CDR3 is TGTGCCAGCAGCTTGGATGGACGGGAAGAGACCCAGTACTTC. Filled out from reference TRBV5-6 and TRBJ2-5, the complete variable domain reads DAGVTQSPTHLIKTRGQQVTLRCSPKSGHDTVSWYQQALGQGPQFIFQYYEEEERQRGNFPDRFSGHQFPNYSSELNVNALLLGDSALYLCASSLDGREETQYFGPGTRLLVL.

The chain carries TRBV2 and TRBJ2-7; D is unclear. CDR3 size: 14 residues. CDR1 is SNHLY and CDR2 is FYNNEI in the germline V gene. Trimming took 3 bases from V and 3 from J, leaving 12 bases between them. CDR3 bases: TGTGCCAGCAGTGAGCTGGACGGACGCTACGAGCAGTACTTC. Translation: CASSELDGRYEQYF. The variable domain in full, completed from reference TRBV2 and TRBJ2-7, reads EPEVTQTPSHQVTQMGQEVILRCVPISNHLYFYWYRQILGQKVEFLVSFYNNEISEKSEIFDDQFSVERPDGSNFTLKIRSTKLEDSAMYFCASSELDGRYEQYFGPGTRLTVT.

The chain joins TRBV27 to TRBJ2-7, with TRBD2 matching 10 bases. From germline, CDR1 is MNHEY and CDR2 SMNVEV (reference sequence). The CDR3 is 14 amino acids. After removal of 7 bases from V and 4 bases from J, the junction contained 7 bases not matched to a gene. The CDR3 region is CASTMTSGHYEQYF. As DNA, the CDR3 is TGTGCCAGCACCATGACTAGCGGGCATTACGAGCAGTACTTC.

In regard to this clone: This sample includes further DNA sequences coding for the same CDR3. This sequence joins TRBV5-1 and TRBJ2-7, with D tentatively TRBD1 (5 bases). V was cut by 0 bases and J by 4 bases, with 17 bases left in between. The CDR3 runs 16 residues. Germline values: CDR1 SGHRS, CDR2 YFSETQ. Here the CDR3 DNA reads TGCGCCAGCAGCTTGGGCCAGGGCGTTCCAGCGTACGAGCAGTACTTC. Its protein is CASSLGQGVPAYEQYF.

The rearrangement links TRBV9 to TRBJ2-1, with 8 bases aligning to TRBD2. Germline CDR1 SGDLS, CDR2 YYNGEE. Trimming took 3 bases from V and 4 from J; bases not matched to a gene: 12. The CDR3 loop spans 17 amino acids. This CDR3 reads CASSARLAGPSYNEQFF. The CDR3 bases are TGTGCCAGCAGCGCCCGTCTAGCGGGCCCGTCGTACAATGAGCAGTTCTTC.

This chain links TRBV7-9 with TRBJ2-1; no clear D. Trimming pared 4 bases from V and 12 bases from J, leaving 10 bases between. The CDR3 is made up of 11 amino acids. Germline CDR1 SEHNR, CDR2 FQNEAQ (reference sequence). In nucleotides, the CDR3 is TGTGCCAGCAGCTATGTAGTGTCGCAGTTCTTC. Protein: CASSYVVSQFF. Supplemented by reference TRBV7-9 and TRBJ2-1, the full variable domain reads DTGVSQNPRHKITKRGQNVTFRCDPISEHNRLYWYRQTLGQGPEFLTYFQNEAQLEKSRLLSDRFSAERPKGSFSTLEIQRTEQGDSAMYLCASSYVVSQFFGPGTRLTVL.

This chain's CDR3 is CSVENNQRIYGYTF. The CDR3, as DNA: TGCAGCGTTGAAAATAACCAGAGAATCTATGGCTACACCTTC. The V and J genes are TRBV29-1 and TRBJ1-2; D unresolved. The CDR3 sequence is 14 residues long. Deletions cut 2 bases from V and 4 bases from J, with 14 bases between. Germline lookup yields CDR1 SQVTM and CDR2 ANQGSEA.

The chain couples TRBV10-3 to TRBJ1-1; 12 bases are shared with TRBD1. J gave up 4 bases and V 10 bases, and 13 bases lay outside the gene matches. CDR3 length equals 16 residues. CDR1 is ENHRY, CDR2 SYGVKD, per germline. CDR3 region: CATYSGTGGRGTEAFF. In DNA, the CDR3 is TGTGCCACCTATTCCGGGACAGGGGGCCGCGGCACTGAAGCTTTCTTT.

The chain has TRBV6-1 and TRBJ1-5; TRBD1 agrees at 9 bases. The V gene end was trimmed by 6 bases and the J gene end by 6 bases; junction bases not matched to a gene: 6. From germline, CDR1 is MNHNS and CDR2 SASEGT. This CDR3 contains 14 residues. In DNA form, the CDR3 reads TGTGCCAGCAGCGCAGGACAGGGGATTCAGCCCCAGCATTTT. Translation gives CASSAGQGIQPQHF.

V and J are TRBV25-1 and TRBJ2-2; TRBD2 matches 8 bases. J was trimmed by 6 bases and V by 6 bases; bases with no gene match: 9. CDR1 is MGHDK and CDR2 is SYGVNS in the germline V gene. The CDR3 consists of 15 residues. The DNA of the CDR3 is TGTGCCAGCAGCCCGGGAGGGCCCTCGGCCGGGGAGCTGTTTTTT. Encoded protein: CASSPGGPSAGELFF.

The genes are TRBV12-5 and TRBJ1-1; TRBD1 matches 7 bases. The CDR3 covers 14 residues. Germline-derived CDR1 and CDR2 are LGHNT and FRNRAP. V shed 7 bases and J 3 bases; nucleotides not matched to a gene: 8. CDR3 DNA: TGTGCTAGTGCCCAGACAGGGTTGGACACTGAAGCTTTCTTT. It is translated as CASAQTGLDTEAFF.

This sequence joins TRBV7-9 and TRBJ2-5, with D perhaps matching TRBD1 (6 bases). This CDR3 is 15 amino acids long. Germline CDR1 is SEHNR and CDR2 is FQNEAQ (reference sequence). Trimming left V 6 bases short and J 2 bases short, with 16 bases between. The CDR3 DNA sequence: TGTGCCAGCAGTTTGGCCCCCACAGGGCAAGAGACCCAGTACTTC. Protein product: CASSLAPTGQETQYF.

The V gene is TRBV13, the J gene TRBJ1-2; tentative D call: TRBD1 (6 bases). V was trimmed by 5 bases and J by 4 bases, leaving 20 bases between them. Looked up from germline, CDR1 is PRHDT and CDR2 is FYEKMQ (reference sequence). This CDR3 contains 16 residues. This chain's CDR3 is CASSINRDRGGYGYTF. CDR3 DNA: TGTGCCAGCAGCATCAACCGGGACCGAGGGGGCTATGGCTACACCTTC.

The chain uses TRBV4-1 and TRBJ2-7; a possible D gene is TRBD2 (5 bases). Trimming stripped 1 base from V and 2 bases from J, with 15 bases between. The CDR3 runs to 16 residues. The germline V gene encodes CDR1 MGHRA and CDR2 YSYEKL. DNA of the CDR3: TGCGCCAGCAGCCAAGGCCAAGCGGTTAGTCCCTACGAGCAGTACTTC. Residues: CASSQGQAVSPYEQYF.

The rearrangement uses TRBV7-8 and TRBJ1-2; 10 nucleotides match TRBD1. The CDR3 covers 14 residues. Trimming removed 5 bases from V and 8 bases from J; junction bases left unmatched: 8. Looked up from germline, CDR1 is SGHVS and CDR2 is FQNEAQ. The CDR3 DNA follows: TGTGCCAGCAGCCCAGACAGGGGGCTGCGAGGCTACACCTTC. It codes for CASSPDRGLRGYTF.

This rearrangement joins TRBV27 to TRBJ2-7, with 8 bases lining up with TRBD1. Germline assignment: CDR1 MNHEY and CDR2 SMNVEV (reference sequence). J gave up 3 bases and V 5 bases, and 9 bases lay outside the gene matches. This CDR3 comprises 15 residues. The CDR3 protein is CASSASVGQGYEQYF. The CDR3 DNA sequence: TGTGCCAGCAGTGCTAGCGTCGGACAGGGCTACGAGCAGTACTTC.

The chain carries TRBV11-2 and TRBJ2-1; TRBD1 might be the D (6 bases). The V end was cut by 10 bases, the J end by 5 bases, with 15 bases between. Germline loops: CDR1 SGHAT, CDR2 FQNNGV. The CDR3 has 13 amino acids. The CDR3 region is CATSTEGDNEQFF. In DNA form, the CDR3 reads TGTGCCACCTCGACCGAGGGGGACAATGAGCAGTTCTTC.

The count of this clone is one. The chain uses TRBV11-2 and TRBJ1-1, with D perhaps TRBD1 (6 bases). V was shortened by 2 bases and J by 3 bases, with 13 bases between the two germline ends. In germline, CDR1 is SGHAT, CDR2 FQNNGV. The CDR3 contains 15 residues. The CDR3 is CASSLPGGEDTEAFF. The DNA of the CDR3 is TGTGCCAGCAGCTTACCCGGGGGCGAGGACACTGAAGCTTTCTTT.